This TCR beta chain comes out of a study of blood T cell repertoires in COVID-19 (dated by TCRdb to between 2020 and 2021). Study-wide context: The collaborator samples originated in the United States, Italy and Spain and spanned the acute and convalescent phases of COVID-19. The prospective study material was composed of cDNA or gDNA derived from T cells, B-cell-depleted T cells, or PBMCs. Deeply sampled blood TCRbeta repertoires from subjects exposed to, actively infected with, or recovered from COVID-19 were included in the dataset. A freely available public database, intended as a resource for researchers studying the immune response to SARS-CoV-2, is where the repertoires were released. Samples were obtained from the ongoing ImmuneRACE study (first 160 participants) and from 1,254 subjects provided by 6 global collaborators. The sample metadata nearly always contained a de-identified subject ID, COVID-19 status, age in years and sex. Where available, HLA class I and class II types were obtained from metadata supplied by the sample provider rather than from assay-based typing.

TCRbeta CDR3 regions were amplified from genomic DNA using the immunoSEQ Assay, a bias-controlled multiplex PCR. In the authors' own workflow: The number of nucleated cells in each sample was estimated by amplification of reference gene primers within the assay. To quantify the absolute abundance of each unique TCRbeta CDR3 rearrangement, sequence reads were collapsed and filtered. For each sample, productive Simpson clonality was calculated by taking the square root of Simpson's diversity index across productive rearrangements. TCRdb limited this immuneACCESS table to in-frame rearrangements with V and J called. A share of clones is missing; checked studies link under half to unresolved V genes, and the rest is unexplained. That table gives V, J and clone size, and the DNA gave D and trimming. A total of fewer than 300,000 clones appear in this sample, 88% of them only once. The ten top clones hold just under 0.8% of the sample.

Collaborating institutions collected whole blood in K2EDTA tubes following their own protocols. For TCRbeta analysis, collaborators shipped samples in one of three forms: frozen whole blood, isolated PBMCs, or DNA extracted from either of those sample types. Study-level results and caveats: The quantity of clinical and demographic metadata differed by source and by participant and was supplied without curation.

This clone came up once. Its recognized antigen is unknown. The record has no base qualities; no much larger clone is one base away. This clonotype was obtained from a woman in her 30s with acute or convalescent COVID-19. The sample taken for sequencing was peripheral blood.

The nucleotide sequence is TGCGCCAGCAGCCCCGCGGGGAGCAGCAATCAGCCCCAGCATTTT. Its translation is CASSPAGSSNQPQHF. The chain couples TRBV5-1 to TRBJ1-5, with the identity of the D gene unclear. CDR1 and CDR2 are read off the germline V gene as SGHRS and YFSETQ. Relative to germline, V is 4 bases shorter and J is 1 base shorter, with 12 bases between their ends. The CDR3, cysteine through phenylalanine, is 15 amino acids long. Only the CDR3 region is kept as DNA, spanning 45 bases read in frame from base 1.